The T cell receptor beta chain described here comes from a study of regulatory T cells in long-lasting Graves disease. The TCR beta library used iRepertoire HTBI primers with Arm-PCR amplification of CDR3. Original data processing: The study identified about 60 TRBV and 13 to 15 TRBJ segments across samples. TCRdb independently ran MiXCR on the multiplex PCR reads; one entry per CDR3 protein. The V and J calls were determined by TCRdb, not by the authors. The sample contains about 430,000 distinct CDR3 sequences, approximately 15% of which appear only once. This clonotype was counted a single time. Since a far larger clone is one base different, this is likely a read error. V trimming: 2 bases; J trimming: 13 bases; junction bases outside the gene matches: 17. Germline CDR1 is MNHEY and CDR2 is SVGEGT. This CDR3 contains 16 residues. Described time point: newly diagnosed GD, antithyroid drugs for less than 3 months. Isolated PBMC RNA provided the starting material for the TCR library.

The same sample was also used in a study of T cells in Graves' hyperthyroidism and ophthalmopathy.

This TCR derives from a woman aged 40-49 years with Graves disease. The specimen was peripheral blood mononuclear cells (PBMCs), collected at new diagnosis, from a patient treated with antithyroid drugs. The chain joins TRBV6-2 or TRBV6-3 to TRBJ2-5; 9 nucleotides agree with TRBD1. CDR3 region: CASSYRTGDSSYELYF. The CDR3 nucleotides are TGTGCCAGCAGTTACCGGACAGGGGACAGCTCCTACGAGCTGTACTTC.